This TCR beta chain was obtained from a study of cytomegalovirus exposure and HLA in healthy donors. Points on this clone: What it recognizes is unknown.

General study findings and limits: Using a false discovery rate of 0.05, a later analysis showed that 16,951 TCR beta sequences were associated with HLA alleles. Per a later analysis, HLA-associated TCR beta chains showed more clonal expansion than other, equally common TCR beta chains.

A multiplex PCR was run with 60 Vbeta primers and 13 Jbeta primers. Produced via immunoSEQ multiplex PCR; TCRdb's table is partial and in-frame only. The data show under 200,000 clones, with roughly 79% seen just once and 13% held by the top ten. The germline CDR1 and CDR2 sequences are SNHLY and FYNNEI. The CDR3 covers 13 residues. Trimming took 7 bases from V and 1 from J, leaving 11 bases between them. This chain joins TRBV2 and TRBJ2-7, with unresolved D. This receptor was identified in a woman aged 50 to 60 in good health and CMV-seronegative. Material for sequencing was PBMCs. Written as DNA, the CDR3 is TGTGCCAGCAACCTACGCGTTTCCTACGAGCAGTACTTC. The encoded protein is CASNLRVSYEQYF.